This TCR beta chain was sequenced for a study of cytomegalovirus exposure and HLA in healthy donors. Looking at the study overall: The approximately 610 first-cohort repertoires shared a platform with the approximately 120 validation repertoires, as reported in a later analysis. Regarding the study as a whole: Researchers counted approximately 160 TCR beta chains as cytomegalovirus-associated. Cytomegalovirus status, reportedly, was diagnosed with high specificity and sensitivity by the classifier.

This clone appeared once. Its antigen is still unknown. This CDR3 comprises 14 residues. Trimming cost V 4 bases and J 1 base, with 8 bases left between them. In germline, CDR1 is SGHTA, CDR2 FQGNSA. TCRdb's table, derived via immunoSEQ multiplex PCR, lists solely in-frame clones and lacks some. The sample includes 80,000 to 100,000 clones, roughly 90% of them seen just once. The study drew the donors from its roughly 120-subject validation cohort, separate from the roughly 700-subject first cohort. The specimen sequenced was PBMCs. J is TRBJ2-4 and V is TRBV7-2; D remains ambiguous. This TCR was sampled from a man aged 25-45 years in good health and CMV-seronegative. CDR3 residues: CASSSTGAKNIQYF. DNA for the CDR3: TGTGCCAGCAGCTCCACCGGGGCCAAAAACATTCAGTACTTC.